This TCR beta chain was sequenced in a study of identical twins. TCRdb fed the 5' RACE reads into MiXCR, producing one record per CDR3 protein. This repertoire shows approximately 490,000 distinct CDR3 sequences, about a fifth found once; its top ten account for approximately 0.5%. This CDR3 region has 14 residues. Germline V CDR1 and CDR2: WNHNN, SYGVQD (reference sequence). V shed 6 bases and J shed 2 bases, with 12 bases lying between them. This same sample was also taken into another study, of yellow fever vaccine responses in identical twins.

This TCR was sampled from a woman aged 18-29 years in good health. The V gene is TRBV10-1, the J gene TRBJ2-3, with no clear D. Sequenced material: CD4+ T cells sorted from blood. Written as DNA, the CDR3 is TGCGCCAGCAGAGACGGGTTAGACACAGATACGCAGTATTTT. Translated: CASRDGLDTDTQYF.